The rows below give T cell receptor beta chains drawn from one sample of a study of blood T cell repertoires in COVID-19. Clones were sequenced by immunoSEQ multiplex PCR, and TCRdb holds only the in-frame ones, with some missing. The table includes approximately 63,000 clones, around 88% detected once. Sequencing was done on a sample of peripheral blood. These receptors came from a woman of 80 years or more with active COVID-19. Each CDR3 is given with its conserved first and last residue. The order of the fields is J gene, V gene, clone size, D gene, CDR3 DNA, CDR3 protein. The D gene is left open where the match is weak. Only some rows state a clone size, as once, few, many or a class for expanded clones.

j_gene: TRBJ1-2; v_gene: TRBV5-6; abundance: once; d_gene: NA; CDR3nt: TGTGCCAGCAGCCCAAACCCTGGACATAACTATGGCTACACCTTC; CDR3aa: CASSPNPGHNYGYTF
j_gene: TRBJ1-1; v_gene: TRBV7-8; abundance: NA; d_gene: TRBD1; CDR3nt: TGTGCCAGCAGCCGCTTCGGACAGGTTACTGAAGCTTTCTTT; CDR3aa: CASSRFGQVTEAFF
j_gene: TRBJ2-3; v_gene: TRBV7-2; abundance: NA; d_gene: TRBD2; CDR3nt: TGTGCCAGCAGCTTCCCCGTTAGCGGGGTTAGCACAGATACGCAGTATTTT; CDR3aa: CASSFPVSGVSTDTQYF
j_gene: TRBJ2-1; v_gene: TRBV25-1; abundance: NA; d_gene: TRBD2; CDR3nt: TGTGCCAGCAGTCCCGGGACTAGCGTGAAAAGCAATGAGCAGTTCTTC; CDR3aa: CASSPGTSVKSNEQFF
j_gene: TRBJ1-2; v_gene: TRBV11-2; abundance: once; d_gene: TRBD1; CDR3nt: TGTGCCAGCAGCTTAGGGACAGGGATCTATGGCTACACCTTC; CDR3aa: CASSLGTGIYGYTF
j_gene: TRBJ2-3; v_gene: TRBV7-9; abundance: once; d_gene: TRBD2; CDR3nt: TGTGCCAGCAGCAATGTGTTAGCGGGGTTTAGTACAGATACGCAGTATTTT; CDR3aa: CASSNVLAGFSTDTQYF
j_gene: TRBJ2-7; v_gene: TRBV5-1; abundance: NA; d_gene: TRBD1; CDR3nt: TGCGCCAGCAGCTTGGTGGGTCAGGGGGCCCACGAGCAGTACTTC; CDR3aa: CASSLVGQGAHEQYF
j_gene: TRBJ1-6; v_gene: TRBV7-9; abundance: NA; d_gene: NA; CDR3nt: TGTGCCAGCAGACGGGAGCCGGGATCACCCCTCCACTTT; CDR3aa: CASRREPGSPLHF
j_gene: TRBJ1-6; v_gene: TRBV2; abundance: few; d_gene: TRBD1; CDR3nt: TGTGCCAGCAGCCCGACAGGGGGCCTCTATAATTCACCCCTCCACTTT; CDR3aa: CASSPTGGLYNSPLHF
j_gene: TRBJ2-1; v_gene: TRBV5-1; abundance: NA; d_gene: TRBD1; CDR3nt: TGCGCCAGCAGCTTTCCGGGACAGGGAGATGAGCAGTTCTTC; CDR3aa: CASSFPGQGDEQFF
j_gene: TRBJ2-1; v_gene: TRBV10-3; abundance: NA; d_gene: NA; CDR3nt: TGTGCCATCAGTGAGTACAGGTTGGACAATGAGCAGTTCTTC; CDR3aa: CAISEYRLDNEQFF
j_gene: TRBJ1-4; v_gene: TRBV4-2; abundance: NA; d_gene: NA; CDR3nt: TGTGCCAGCAGCCAAGAGGGTGAAACAGCTAATGAAAAACTGTTTTTT; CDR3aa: CASSQEGETANEKLFF
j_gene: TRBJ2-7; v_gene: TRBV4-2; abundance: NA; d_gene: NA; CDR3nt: TGTGCCAGCAGCCAAGAAAACAGTCCCGTCTACGAGCAGTACTTC; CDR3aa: CASSQENSPVYEQYF
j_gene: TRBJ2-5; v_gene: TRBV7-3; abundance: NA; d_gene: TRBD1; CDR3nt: TGTGCCAGCAGCTTAGGAGGACAGGGCGGAGAGACCCAGTACTTC; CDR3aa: CASSLGGQGGETQYF
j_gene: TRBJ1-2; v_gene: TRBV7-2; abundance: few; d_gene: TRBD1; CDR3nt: TGTGCCAGCAGCATCGCCGGAGGACAGGTTAAAGTCTATGGCTACACCTTC; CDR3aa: CASSIAGGQVKVYGYTF
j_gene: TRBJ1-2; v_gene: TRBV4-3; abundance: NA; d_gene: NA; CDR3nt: TGCGCCAGCAGCCAAGCGCGGGGGGGACCTGGCTACACCTTC; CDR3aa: CASSQARGGPGYTF
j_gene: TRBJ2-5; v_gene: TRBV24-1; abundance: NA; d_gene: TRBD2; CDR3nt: TGTGCCACCAGTGAAGGGACTAGCGGGGGCCAAGAGACCCAGTACTTC; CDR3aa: CATSEGTSGGQETQYF
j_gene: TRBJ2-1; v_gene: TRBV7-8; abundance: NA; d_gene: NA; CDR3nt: TGTGCCAGCAGCTTGGGGCCCTTCGCCCCCAATGAGCAGTTCTTC; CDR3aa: CASSLGPFAPNEQFF
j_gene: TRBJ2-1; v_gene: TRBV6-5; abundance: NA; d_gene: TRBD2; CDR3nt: TGTGCCAGCAGTAGGGCTAGCGGGGGGGCGAATGAGCAGTTCTTC; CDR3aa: CASSRASGGANEQFF
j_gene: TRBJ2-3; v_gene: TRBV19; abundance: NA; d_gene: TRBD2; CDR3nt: TGTGCCAGTAGTCCCGGACTAGCGGGGGGATATATTCTCACAGATACGCAGTATTTT; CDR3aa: CASSPGLAGGYILTDTQYF
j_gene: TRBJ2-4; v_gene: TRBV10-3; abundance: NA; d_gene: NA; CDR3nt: TGTGCCATCAGTGATAGTGCTTCCCTAGCCAAAAACATTCAGTACTTC; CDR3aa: CAISDSASLAKNIQYF
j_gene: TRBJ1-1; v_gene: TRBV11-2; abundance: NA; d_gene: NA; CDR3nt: TGTGCCAGCAGCTCGTATGGCGGTGAAGCTTTCTTT; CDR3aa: CASSSYGGEAFF